This T cell receptor beta chain was obtained from a study of control samples from healthy donors and cancer patients. Libraries were prepared by immunoSEQ multiplex PCR; TCRdb keeps only in-frame clonotypes and omits some of them. This table has 100,000 to 150,000 clones, more than 70% appearing once. V was clipped by 2 bases and J by 2 bases, with 6 bases between them. The CDR3 has 13 amino acids. CDR1 MNHEY and CDR2 SVGEGT come from the germline V gene. The chain joins TRBV6-2 or TRBV6-3 to TRBJ2-5; D is unresolved. The TCR originated in a man between 50 and 59 years old in good health. Sequences were obtained from blood. The CDR3 spells CASSYVGQETQYF. The CDR3 region has the DNA TGTGCCAGCAGTTACGTCGGGCAAGAGACCCAGTACTTC.